This TCR beta chain was identified during a study of beta chain features in type 1 diabetes. Whole-study findings and limits: A closer apparent resemblance between naive, central memory and Treg TCRB repertoires was seen in patients than in healthy donors.

Germline values: CDR1 SGDLS, CDR2 YYNGEE. The CDR3 length is 13 residues. V was shortened by 4 bases and J by 2 bases, with 7 bases between the two germline ends. Expressed TCRB transcripts were sequenced, since all the RNA that had been isolated was reverse transcribed. Only in-frame clones appear in the TCRdb table, and some are missing; sequencing was by immunoSEQ multiplex PCR. The sample shows about 900,000 clones, under 20% of them seen only once. Donors contributed one heparinised blood draw apiece, averaging about 100 mL. Sorting with CD45RO/CCR7/CD25/CD127/CD95/CD27 yielded naive, central memory, regulatory and stem-like memory CD4+ cells. Note on this clone: Its antigen is as yet unknown.

The clonotype originates from a woman between 18 and 29 years old in good health. The chain couples TRBV9 to TRBJ2-4; D is uncertain. The specimen sequenced was naive CD4+ T cells from blood. DNA of the CDR3: TGTGCCAGCAGCAGGGAACCCAAAAACATTCAGTACTTC. Protein sequence: CASSREPKNIQYF.